The source of this TCR beta chain is a study of blood T cell repertoires in COVID-19. Study as a whole: Nucleic acid was either cDNA or gDNA, and it came from T cells, B-cell-depleted T cells, or PBMCs.

Original methodology: The authors estimated nucleated cell counts from reference gene primer amplification. Generated by immunoSEQ multiplex PCR, the TCRdb table keeps only in-frame clones and is missing some. V and J calls plus clone size are reproduced from that table; the DNA served to infer D and trimming. The sample holds over 80,000 clones, 80% to 90% seen once. This clone occurred a few times. The germline V gene encodes CDR1 SGHRS and CDR2 YFSETQ. This CDR3 is 16 amino acids long. Losses at the gene ends were 4 bases for V and 4 bases for J; bases not matched to a gene: 6. This clonotype was sampled from a man aged 50-60 years with acute or convalescent COVID-19. The sample taken for sequencing was peripheral blood. V is TRBV5-1 and J is TRBJ1-6; the match to TRBD1 covers 9 bases. The CDR3 coding sequence is TGCGCCAGCAGCGAATCGACAGGGGGATATAATTCACCCCTCCACTTT. Its protein is CASSESTGGYNSPLHF.